This is a list of T cell receptor beta chains from one sample in a study of blood T cell repertoires in COVID-19. Profiled with immunoSEQ multiplex PCR; TCRdb holds only in-frame clones, not every one. Here the sample spans around 420,000 clones, approximately 86% being singletons. The sample was PBMCs or T cells enriched from blood (not recorded which). Receptor source: a woman aged 40 to 49 with acute COVID-19. Each CDR3 is given with its conserved first and last residue. Fields, in order: CDR3 protein, CDR3 DNA, D gene, J gene, clone size, V gene. D genes are given only for firm matches. The size entry is marked missing in some rows and otherwise reads once, few, many or a size class.

cdr3_aa: CASNNYNEQFF
cdr3_nt: TGTGCCAGTAATAACTACAATGAGCAGTTCTTC
d_call: NA
j_call: TRBJ2-1
clone_size: once
v_call: TRBV19

cdr3_aa: CASSSGQGPEAFF
cdr3_nt: TGTGCCAGCAGCTCAGGACAGGGCCCTGAAGCTTTCTTT
d_call: TRBD1
j_call: TRBJ1-1
clone_size: NA
v_call: TRBV7-6

cdr3_aa: CASSVSGDALGQYF
cdr3_nt: TGTGCCAGCAGCGTATCAGGGGACGCGCTGGGGCAGTACTTC
d_call: NA
j_call: TRBJ2-7
clone_size: NA
v_call: TRBV9

cdr3_aa: CASSPGAAGGLTDTQYF
cdr3_nt: TGTGCCAGCAGCCCGGGGGCAGCGGGGGGGCTAACAGATACGCAGTATTTT
d_call: TRBD2
j_call: TRBJ2-3
clone_size: NA
v_call: TRBV4-2

cdr3_aa: CATSASNQPQHF
cdr3_nt: TGTGCCACCAGTGCGTCGAATCAGCCCCAGCATTTT
d_call: NA
j_call: TRBJ1-5
clone_size: NA
v_call: TRBV24-1

cdr3_aa: CASSLNPQTSNEKLFF
cdr3_nt: TGCGCCAGCAGCTTGAATCCGCAGACATCTAATGAAAAACTGTTTTTT
d_call: NA
j_call: TRBJ1-4
clone_size: NA
v_call: TRBV5-1

cdr3_aa: CASSSGSDTQYF
cdr3_nt: TGTGCCAGCAGCTCCGGTTCGGATACGCAGTATTTT
d_call: NA
j_call: TRBJ2-3
clone_size: few
v_call: TRBV11-3

cdr3_aa: CASSSRTVSSYNEQFF
cdr3_nt: TGTGCCAGCAGCTCCCGGACAGTCAGCTCCTACAATGAGCAGTTCTTC
d_call: NA
j_call: TRBJ2-1
clone_size: NA
v_call: TRBV11-3

cdr3_aa: CATSVRRENTEAFF
cdr3_nt: TGTGCCACCAGCGTCCGACGGGAGAACACTGAAGCTTTCTTT
d_call: NA
j_call: TRBJ1-1
clone_size: NA
v_call: TRBV15

cdr3_aa: CSVADGFLGNQPQHF
cdr3_nt: TGCAGCGTTGCCGACGGTTTTCTAGGCAATCAGCCCCAGCATTTT
d_call: NA
j_call: TRBJ1-5
clone_size: NA
v_call: TRBV29-1

cdr3_aa: CASSLARLNSPLHF
cdr3_nt: TGTGCCAGCAGCTTAGCGCGTTTAAATTCACCCCTCCACTTT
d_call: NA
j_call: TRBJ1-6
clone_size: NA
v_call: TRBV7-9

cdr3_aa: CASRWTSGTGELFF
cdr3_nt: TGTGCCAGCAGGTGGACTAGCGGGACCGGGGAGCTGTTTTTT
d_call: TRBD2
j_call: TRBJ2-2
clone_size: once
v_call: TRBV11-2

cdr3_aa: CASKETAYGYTF
cdr3_nt: TGCGCCAGCAAAGAGACTGCCTATGGCTACACCTTC
d_call: NA
j_call: TRBJ1-2
clone_size: few
v_call: TRBV10-2

cdr3_aa: CSVGTVSGNTIYF
cdr3_nt: TGCAGCGTAGGGACAGTCTCTGGAAACACCATATATTTT
d_call: TRBD1
j_call: TRBJ1-3
clone_size: NA
v_call: TRBV29-1

cdr3_aa: CSASQDTEAFF
cdr3_nt: TGCAGTGCTAGTCAGGACACTGAAGCTTTCTTT
d_call: NA
j_call: TRBJ1-1
clone_size: NA
v_call: TRBV20-1

cdr3_aa: CASSLTGGSGNTIYF
cdr3_nt: TGTGCCAGCAGCTTAACAGGGGGCTCTGGAAACACCATATATTTT
d_call: TRBD1
j_call: TRBJ1-3
clone_size: NA
v_call: TRBV7-6

cdr3_aa: CASTTDRAGTEAFF
cdr3_nt: TGTGCCAGCACCACAGACAGGGCCGGAACTGAAGCTTTCTTT
d_call: TRBD1
j_call: TRBJ1-1
clone_size: NA
v_call: TRBV6-5

cdr3_aa: CASSSAGEFGELFF
cdr3_nt: TGTGCCAGCAGCTCCGCAGGGGAATTCGGGGAGCTGTTTTTT
d_call: NA
j_call: TRBJ2-2
clone_size: NA
v_call: TRBV9

cdr3_aa: CASSPLSAGNYGYTF
cdr3_nt: TGTGCCAGCAGTCCCCTATCGGCGGGGAACTATGGCTACACCTTC
d_call: NA
j_call: TRBJ1-2
clone_size: NA
v_call: TRBV6-5

cdr3_aa: CASSFTGGLNGEQFF
cdr3_nt: TGCGCCAGCAGTTTTACGGGGGGGCTTAACGGTGAGCAGTTCTTC
d_call: TRBD2
j_call: TRBJ2-1
clone_size: NA
v_call: TRBV5-1

cdr3_aa: CASSIHRGSTDTQYF
cdr3_nt: TGTGCCAGCAGCATTCACCGGGGTAGCACAGATACGCAGTATTTT
d_call: NA
j_call: TRBJ2-3
clone_size: NA
v_call: TRBV7-8

cdr3_aa: CASNRANSPLHF
cdr3_nt: TGTGCCAGCAACAGGGCGAATTCACCCCTCCACTTT
d_call: NA
j_call: TRBJ1-6
clone_size: NA
v_call: TRBV2

cdr3_aa: CASSPADRGVDEKLFF
cdr3_nt: TGTGCCAGCAGCCCCGCGGACAGGGGGGTTGATGAAAAACTGTTTTTT
d_call: TRBD1
j_call: TRBJ1-4
clone_size: NA
v_call: TRBV4-2

cdr3_aa: CASSQDIGQGNGSPLHF
cdr3_nt: TGTGCCAGCAGCCAAGATATAGGACAGGGGAATGGTTCACCCCTCCACTTT
d_call: TRBD1
j_call: TRBJ1-6
clone_size: few
v_call: TRBV4-2

cdr3_aa: CSVFRVGNTEAFF
cdr3_nt: TGCAGCGTTTTTCGGGTAGGGAACACTGAAGCTTTCTTT
d_call: NA
j_call: TRBJ1-1
clone_size: NA
v_call: TRBV29-1

cdr3_aa: CASSVGTGMNQPQHF
cdr3_nt: TGTGCCAGCAGCGTCGGGACAGGGATGAATCAGCCCCAGCATTTT
d_call: TRBD1
j_call: TRBJ1-5
clone_size: NA
v_call: TRBV5-6

cdr3_aa: CASSLGQGAGSYGYTF
cdr3_nt: TGTGCCAGCAGCTTGGGACAGGGGGCGGGAAGCTATGGCTACACCTTC
d_call: TRBD1
j_call: TRBJ1-2
clone_size: NA
v_call: TRBV5-8

cdr3_aa: CASRDRENTEAFF
cdr3_nt: TGTGCCTCTAGGGACAGAGAGAACACTGAAGCTTTCTTT
d_call: TRBD1
j_call: TRBJ1-1
clone_size: NA
v_call: TRBV15

cdr3_aa: CASSAETGLQTTLHF
cdr3_nt: TGTGCCAGCAGCGCAGAGACAGGGCTACAAACAACCCTCCACTTT
d_call: TRBD1
j_call: TRBJ1-6
clone_size: few
v_call: TRBV9

cdr3_aa: CASSQDRRTEAFF
cdr3_nt: TGTGCCAGCAGCCAAGATCGCAGGACTGAAGCTTTCTTT
d_call: NA
j_call: TRBJ1-1
clone_size: NA
v_call: TRBV3-1/TRBV3-2

cdr3_aa: CAWDGLGQSVDTIYF
cdr3_nt: TGTGCCTGGGATGGGCTGGGACAGAGTGTAGACACCATATATTTT
d_call: TRBD1
j_call: TRBJ1-3
clone_size: NA
v_call: TRBV30

cdr3_aa: CASSLTGTEAFF
cdr3_nt: TGCGCCAGCAGCTTGACGGGGACTGAAGCTTTCTTT
d_call: NA
j_call: TRBJ1-1
clone_size: NA
v_call: TRBV5-1

cdr3_aa: CASSLGRGGYEQYF
cdr3_nt: TGTGCCAGCAGTTTGGGTCGGGGGGGCTACGAGCAGTACTTC
d_call: TRBD2
j_call: TRBJ2-7
clone_size: NA
v_call: TRBV27

cdr3_aa: CASSYVLGSRVEQYF
cdr3_nt: TGTGCCAGCAGTTACGTTCTTGGTAGCAGGGTTGAGCAGTACTTC
d_call: NA
j_call: TRBJ2-7
clone_size: NA
v_call: TRBV6-5

cdr3_aa: CAWSAGGSTDTQYF
cdr3_nt: TGTGCCTGGAGTGCTGGGGGGAGCACAGATACGCAGTATTTT
d_call: NA
j_call: TRBJ2-3
clone_size: NA
v_call: TRBV30

cdr3_aa: CASSPAGTLEQYF
cdr3_nt: TGTGCCAGCAGCCCAGCGGGGACCTTGGAGCAGTACTTC
d_call: TRBD2
j_call: TRBJ2-7
clone_size: NA
v_call: TRBV7-9

cdr3_aa: CATSGGGLDTGELFF
cdr3_nt: TGTGCCACCAGTGGGGGGGGTTTGGACACCGGGGAGCTGTTTTTT
d_call: TRBD2
j_call: TRBJ2-2
clone_size: once
v_call: TRBV24-1

cdr3_aa: CASSEDNGNQPQHF
cdr3_nt: TGTGCCAGCAGCGAGGACAATGGCAATCAGCCCCAGCATTTT
d_call: NA
j_call: TRBJ1-5
clone_size: NA
v_call: TRBV4-2

cdr3_aa: CASRVRGGTDTQYF
cdr3_nt: TGCGCCAGCAGGGTCCGGGGGGGCACAGATACGCAGTATTTT
d_call: TRBD2
j_call: TRBJ2-3
clone_size: NA
v_call: TRBV5-1

cdr3_aa: CAISESGGGLNQPQHF
cdr3_nt: TGTGCCATCAGTGAGTCGGGGGGGGGACTCAATCAGCCCCAGCATTTT
d_call: NA
j_call: TRBJ1-5
clone_size: NA
v_call: TRBV10-3

cdr3_aa: CASSYATSGGLSTDTQYF
cdr3_nt: TGTGCCAGCAGCTACGCGACTAGCGGGGGCCTTAGCACAGATACGCAGTATTTT
d_call: TRBD2
j_call: TRBJ2-3
clone_size: NA
v_call: TRBV7-2

cdr3_aa: CASSLVHAGIQHF
cdr3_nt: TGTGCCAGCAGCTTAGTTCACGCGGGAATCCAGCATTTT
d_call: NA
j_call: TRBJ1-5
clone_size: NA
v_call: TRBV7-2

cdr3_aa: CASSPMASTDTQYF
cdr3_nt: TGCGCCAGCAGCCCCATGGCTAGCACAGATACGCAGTATTTT
d_call: NA
j_call: TRBJ2-3
clone_size: NA
v_call: TRBV5-1

cdr3_aa: CASSVGREGSEQYF
cdr3_nt: TGTGCCAGCAGCGTAGGTCGGGAAGGGAGTGAGCAGTACTTC
d_call: NA
j_call: TRBJ2-7
clone_size: NA
v_call: TRBV9

cdr3_aa: CAWSRTGTGRRNEQFF
cdr3_nt: TGTGCCTGGAGTAGGACCGGGACAGGGAGACGCAATGAGCAGTTCTTC
d_call: TRBD1
j_call: TRBJ2-1
clone_size: once
v_call: TRBV30

cdr3_aa: CASSTRTGRGTGELFF
cdr3_nt: TGCGCCAGCAGCACACGGACAGGGAGGGGCACCGGGGAGCTGTTTTTT
d_call: NA
j_call: TRBJ2-2
clone_size: NA
v_call: TRBV5-1

cdr3_aa: CASSAGTRVEQYF
cdr3_nt: TGTGCCAGCAGTGCCGGGACTAGAGTCGAGCAGTACTTC
d_call: TRBD2
j_call: TRBJ2-7
clone_size: NA
v_call: TRBV2

cdr3_aa: CSVLTGSGNTIYF
cdr3_nt: TGCAGCGTTTTAACGGGGTCTGGAAACACCATATATTTT
d_call: NA
j_call: TRBJ1-3
clone_size: NA
v_call: TRBV29-1

cdr3_aa: CASSLVNYNEQFF
cdr3_nt: TGTGCCAGCAGTTTAGTCAACTACAATGAGCAGTTCTTC
d_call: NA
j_call: TRBJ2-1
clone_size: NA
v_call: TRBV12-3/TRBV12-4

cdr3_aa: CSVTGLDYTDTQYF
cdr3_nt: TGCAGCGTTACGGGACTAGACTACACAGATACGCAGTATTTT
d_call: TRBD2
j_call: TRBJ2-3
clone_size: NA
v_call: TRBV29-1

cdr3_aa: CASSIDLTNQPQHF
cdr3_nt: TGTGCCAGTAGTATCGATCTCACAAATCAGCCCCAGCATTTT
d_call: NA
j_call: TRBJ1-5
clone_size: NA
v_call: TRBV19

cdr3_aa: CASSQTGTVTYNEQFF
cdr3_nt: TGCGCCAGCAGCCAAACGGGGACAGTTACCTACAATGAGCAGTTCTTC
d_call: TRBD1
j_call: TRBJ2-1
clone_size: NA
v_call: TRBV4-1

cdr3_aa: CASRPAGVFEQYF
cdr3_nt: TGTGCCAGCAGACCCGCCGGGGTGTTCGAGCAGTACTTC
d_call: NA
j_call: TRBJ2-7
clone_size: NA
v_call: TRBV7-9